These 5 T cell receptor beta chains were sequenced from one sample in a study of shared clonotypes between healthy human individuals. Here immunoSEQ multiplex PCR was the method, and the copy in TCRdb shows in-frame clones only, minus some. The sample carries roughly 2,300,000 clones, less than 95% recorded once. Sequencing was carried out using naive CD4+ T cells from PBMCs. Subset described: CD45RA+ positively selected. These receptors originate from a man between 18 and 35 years old in good health. Some clones in this sample may be carry-over from other donors' samples.

The chain employs TRBV4-2 and TRBJ1-2; maybe TRBD1 (6 bases). Germline CDR1 LGHNA, CDR2 YNFKEQ. V lost 0 bases to trimming and J lost 6 bases, with 11 bases between them. The CDR3 extends over 14 amino acids. CDR3 loop: CASSQDRQAHGYTF. The DNA for the CDR3 is TGTGCCAGCAGCCAAGATCGACAGGCCCATGGCTACACCTTC.

As concerns this clone: The sample has other DNA sequences that encode this CDR3 too. The rearrangement uses TRBV5-1 and TRBJ2-1; 8 nucleotides agree with TRBD2. Germline CDR1 is SGHRS and CDR2 is YFSETQ. CDR3 size: 15 residues. V lost 0 bases, J lost 6 bases, and 5 bases stayed unmatched. CDR3 loop: CASSLVGTRGNEQFF. DNA for the CDR3: TGCGCCAGCAGCTTGGTGGGGACTAGAGGCAATGAGCAGTTCTTC.

Note on this clone: Other DNA variants within this sample encode the same CDR3. This chain connects TRBV5-4 to TRBJ2-7; no reliable D call. CDR1 SGHNT and CDR2 YYREEE come from the germline V gene (reference sequence). V shed 0 bases and J shed 2 bases, with 6 bases lying between them. The CDR3 extends over 13 amino acids. The CDR3 here is CASSLGDTYEQYF. The CDR3 DNA sequence: TGTGCCAGCAGCTTGGGCGATACCTACGAGCAGTACTTC.

This chain uses TRBV9 with TRBJ2-1, with 8 positions matching TRBD2. V lost 3 bases to trimming and J lost 3 bases; unmatched junction nucleotides: 2. Germline V gene sequence: CDR1 SGDLS, CDR2 YYNGEE. The CDR3 consists of 14 residues. This chain's CDR3 is CASSAGLGYNEQFF. CDR3 DNA sequence: TGTGCCAGCAGCGCGGGACTAGGCTACAATGAGCAGTTCTTC.

The chain carries TRBV7-2 and TRBJ1-1; unclear D gene. The CDR3 sequence is 14 residues long. The V end lost 1 base, the J end lost 2 bases, and 8 bases lay between the germline ends. Germline V gene lookup returns CDR1 SGHTA and CDR2 FQGNSA. In DNA, the CDR3 is TGTGCCAGCAGCTTAGGTCCTCCTAACACTGAAGCTTTCTTT. Translating it yields CASSLGPPNTEAFF. The entire variable domain, with the rest obtained from reference TRBV7-2 and TRBJ1-1, is as follows: GAGVSQSPSNKVTEKGKDVELRCDPISGHTALYWYRQSLGQGLEFLIYFQGNSAPDKSGLPSDRFSAERTGGSVSTLTIQRTQQEDSAVYLCASSLGPPNTEAFFGQGTRLTVV.